One and the same sample provided the 16 T cell receptor beta chains below, sequenced in a study of spatial heterogeneity in lung cancer. Study-wide points: For expanded intratumoral alpha and beta TCRs, counts tracked tumor mutation counts.

The antigens for these receptors are not known. Sample time point: sample taken at primary tumor resection. TCRdb recomputed calls from the 5' RACE reads with MiXCR, one row per CDR3 protein. The sample shows roughly 15,000 distinct CDR3 sequences, approximately 4.5% of them seen only once. Specimen: lung tumor tissue, collected at surgery. These receptors all come from a female donor with early-stage non-small cell lung cancer.

There are a few counts of this clonotype. The rearrangement joins TRBV20-1 to TRBJ1-4; TRBD1 agrees at 8 bases. The CDR3 is 14 amino acids. The V segment lost 5 bases and the J segment 5 bases; nucleotides outside the gene matches: 7. Germline CDR1 is DFQATT and CDR2 is SNEGSKA (reference sequence). The CDR3 bases are TGCAGTGCTCCTCAGGGGGCGGGAAATGAAAAACTGTTTTTT. This translates into CSAPQGAGNEKLFF.

V is TRBV6-2 or TRBV6-3 and J is TRBJ1-5, with TRBD1 matching 7 bases. The CDR3 is 15 residues long. Looked up from germline, CDR1 is MNHEY and CDR2 is SVGEGT. Trimming at V came to 6 bases and at J to 3 bases, leaving 8 bases not matched to a gene. The CDR3 here is CASRPQGFYNQPQHF. The CDR3 nucleotides read TGTGCCAGCAGACCACAGGGGTTTTACAATCAGCCCCAGCATTTT.

This clonotype has a count of ten or more. This chain links TRBV27 with TRBJ2-5; 8 nucleotides align to TRBD1. V dropped 4 bases and J dropped 4; count of bases not matched to a gene: 5. The CDR3 sequence is 14 residues long. The germline CDR1 and CDR2 sequences are MNHEY and SMNVEV (reference sequence). The CDR3, as DNA: TGTGCCAGCAGTTCCCGGGACAGGAGAGAGACCCAGTACTTC. Amino acid sequence: CASSSRDRRETQYF.

By frequency in the sample, this clonotype is medium-sized (0.01 to 0.1%). V and J are TRBV4-3 and TRBJ1-5, with D possibly matching TRBD1 (5 bases). Germline lookup yields CDR1 LGHNA and CDR2 YSLEER. The CDR3 consists of 18 residues. V lost 0 bases to trimming and J lost 1 base, with 16 bases between them. The CDR3 here is CASSQDWTLPKSNQPQHF. CDR3 bases: TGCGCCAGCAGCCAAGATTGGACACTCCCCAAAAGCAATCAGCCCCAGCATTTT.

This clonotype came up a few times. The gene calls are TRBV5-1 and TRBJ2-7; the match to TRBD2 covers 11 bases. This CDR3 spans 17 amino acids. Germline values: CDR1 SGHRS, CDR2 YFSETQ. The V gene end was trimmed by 0 bases and the J gene end by 4 bases; junction bases not matched to a gene: 9. In nucleotides, the CDR3 is TGCGCCAGCAGCTTGGGCGCCTCCGGGACTAGCGGTTACGAGCAGTACTTC. Protein: CASSLGASGTSGYEQYF.

This clonotype was counted ten times or more. The chain carries TRBV28 and TRBJ2-1; 9 bases fit TRBD2. Germline V CDR1 and CDR2: MDHEN, SYDVKM. Trimming at V came to 5 bases and at J to 5 bases, leaving 13 bases not matched to a gene. The CDR3 covers 17 residues. The CDR3 reads CASSPDLGTSSHNEQFF. CDR3 in DNA: TGTGCCAGCAGTCCGGATTTAGGGACTAGCTCACACAATGAGCAGTTCTTC. Drawing the rest from reference TRBV28 and TRBJ2-1, the complete variable domain is DVKVTQSSRYLVKRTGEKVFLECVQDMDHENMFWYRQDPGLGLRLIYFSYDVKMKEKGDIPEGYSVSREKKERFSLILESASTNQTSMYLCASSPDLGTSSHNEQFFGPGTRLTVL.

This clonotype showed up many times. V is TRBV27 and J is TRBJ1-6, with D perhaps matching TRBD1 (5 bases). With 2 bases removed from V and 5 bases from J, the gap between germline ends came to 16 bases. CDR3 length equals 17 residues. Germline assignment: CDR1 MNHEY and CDR2 SMNVEV (reference sequence). The CDR3 here is CASSLKAGQGNNSPLHF. The CDR3 DNA is TGTGCCAGCAGTTTAAAGGCCGGGCAGGGTAATAATTCACCCCTCCACTTT.

This clonotype appeared a few times. The V gene is TRBV25-1, the J gene TRBJ1-4, with D possibly being TRBD1 (5 bases). There are 16 residues in the CDR3. Trimming cost V 4 bases and J 0 bases, with 12 bases left between them. CDR1 and CDR2 from the germline V gene are MGHDK and SYGVNS. CDR3 sequence: CASSVWGEATNEKLFF. The DNA of the CDR3 is TGTGCCAGCAGTGTCTGGGGGGAGGCAACTAATGAAAAACTGTTTTTT.

This clonotype was recorded many times. The chain couples TRBV10-2 to TRBJ2-5; no definite D call. Germline V CDR1 and CDR2: WSHSY, SAAADI. The CDR3 is 12 residues long. V was pared by 10 bases and J by 5 bases, with 14 bases between. CDR3 amino acids: CATKGGSETQYF. The CDR3 DNA is TGCGCCACCAAGGGTGGATCGGAGACCCAGTACTTC.

By its share, this clonotype is large. The rearrangement links TRBV4-1 to TRBJ2-5, with 9 bases aligning to TRBD2. There are 15 residues in the CDR3. In germline, CDR1 is MGHRA, CDR2 YSYEKL. The J segment lost 7 bases and the V segment lost 1 base, leaving 7 bases of the junction unmatched. In DNA, the CDR3 is TGCGCCAGCAGCCAAGTGTCCCTAGCGGGGACGACCCAGTACTTC. Its translation: CASSQVSLAGTTQYF.

This chain links TRBV2 with TRBJ2-1; perhaps TRBD1 as D (5 bases). The CDR3 contains 12 residues. The V end lost 6 bases, the J end lost 6 bases, and 9 bases lay between the germline ends. Germline V gene data show CDR1 as SNHLY and CDR2 as FYNNEI. CDR3 nucleotide sequence: TGTGCCAGCAGGGGGCTAGGCAATGAGCAGTTCTTC. Its translation: CASRGLGNEQFF.

This clonotype came up many times. The V call is TRBV3-1, the J call TRBJ2-3; possible D gene TRBD1, 5 bases. Trimming shortened V by 5 bases and J by 0 bases, and 12 bases separated the two germline ends. Germline V gene lookup returns CDR1 LGHDT and CDR2 YNNKEL (reference sequence). The CDR3 runs 15 residues. The CDR3 region is CASSASGASTDTQYF. The CDR3 DNA is TGTGCCAGCAGCGCAAGTGGGGCCAGCACAGATACGCAGTATTTT.

This clonotype has a count of ten or more. The gene calls are TRBV27 and TRBJ1-6; D gene unclear. The ends were cut back, 3 bases at V and 7 bases at J, with 10 bases in the middle. The CDR3 runs to 14 residues. Germline assignment: CDR1 MNHEY and CDR2 SMNVEV (reference sequence). The CDR3 DNA follows: TGTGCCAGCAGTTTCGGACGGGGAAATTCACCCCTCCACTTT. Translation: CASSFGRGNSPLHF.

In its sample, this clonotype was seen many times. The V gene is TRBV5-6, the J gene TRBJ2-3; 7 bases match TRBD1. V dropped 6 bases and J dropped 0; count of bases not matched to a gene: 4. Germline V gene sequence: CDR1 SGHDT, CDR2 YYEEEE. This CDR3 has 14 amino acids. CDR3: CASKRGLSTDTQYF. Written as DNA, the CDR3 is TGTGCCAGCAAAAGGGGGCTTAGCACAGATACGCAGTATTTT.

This clonotype was detected ten times or more. This sequence joins TRBV7-3 and TRBJ2-7; the D gene is possibly TRBD2 (7 bases). Between the trimmed V and J ends, which lost 0 bases and 5 bases, there was a span of 11 bases. Germline CDR1 SGHTA, CDR2 FQGTGA. CDR3 length: 14 amino acids. Here the CDR3 reads CASSLTGGLDEQYF. DNA of the CDR3: TGTGCCAGCAGCTTAACGGGGGGGCTCGACGAGCAGTACTTC.

This clonotype was counted many times. The V call is TRBV20-1, the J call TRBJ1-1; D may be TRBD1 (6 bases). Trimming stripped 3 bases from V and 11 bases from J, with 16 bases between. The CDR3 runs 12 residues. Germline V gene data show CDR1 as DFQATT and CDR2 as SNEGSKA (reference sequence). The CDR3 loop is CSASPLQGGAFF. DNA for the CDR3: TGCAGTGCTAGCCCGCTCCAAGGGGGGGCTTTCTTT.